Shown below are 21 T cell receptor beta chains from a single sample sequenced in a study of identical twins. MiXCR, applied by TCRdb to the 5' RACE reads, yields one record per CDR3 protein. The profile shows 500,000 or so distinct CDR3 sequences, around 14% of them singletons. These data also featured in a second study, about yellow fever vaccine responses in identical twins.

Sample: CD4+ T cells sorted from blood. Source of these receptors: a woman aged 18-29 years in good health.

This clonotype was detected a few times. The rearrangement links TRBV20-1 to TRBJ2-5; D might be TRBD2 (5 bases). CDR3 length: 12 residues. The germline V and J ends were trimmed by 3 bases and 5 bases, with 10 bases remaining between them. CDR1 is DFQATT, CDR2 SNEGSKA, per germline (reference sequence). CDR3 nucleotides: TGCAGTGCTAGCGGGGTAGGGGAGACCCAGTACTTC. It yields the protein CSASGVGETQYF.

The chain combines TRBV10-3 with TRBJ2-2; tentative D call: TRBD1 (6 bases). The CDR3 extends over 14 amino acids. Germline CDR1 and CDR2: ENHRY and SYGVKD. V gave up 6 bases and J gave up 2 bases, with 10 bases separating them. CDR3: CAISDGTNTGELFF. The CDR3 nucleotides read TGTGCCATCAGCGACGGGACAAACACCGGGGAGCTGTTTTTT.

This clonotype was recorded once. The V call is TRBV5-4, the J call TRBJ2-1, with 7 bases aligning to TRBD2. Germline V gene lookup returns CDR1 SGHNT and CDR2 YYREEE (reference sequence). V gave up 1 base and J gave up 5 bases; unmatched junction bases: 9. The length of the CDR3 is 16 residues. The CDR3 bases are TGTGCCAGCAGCTTGATAACGGGAGGAGGGGACAATGAGCAGTTCTTC. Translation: CASSLITGGGDNEQFF.

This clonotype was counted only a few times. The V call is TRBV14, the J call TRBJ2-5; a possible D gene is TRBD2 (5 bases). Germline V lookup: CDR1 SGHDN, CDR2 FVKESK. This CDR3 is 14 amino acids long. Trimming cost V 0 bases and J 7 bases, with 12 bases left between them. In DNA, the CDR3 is TGTGCCAGCAGCCAAGATTCCGGGATCGGGACCCAGTACTTC. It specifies CASSQDSGIGTQYF.

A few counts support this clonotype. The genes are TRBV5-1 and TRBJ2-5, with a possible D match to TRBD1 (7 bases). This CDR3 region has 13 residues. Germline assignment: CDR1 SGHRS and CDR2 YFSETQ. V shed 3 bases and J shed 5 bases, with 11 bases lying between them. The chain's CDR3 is CASSWPGGETQYF. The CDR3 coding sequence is TGCGCCAGCAGCTGGCCAGGGGGGGAGACCCAGTACTTC.

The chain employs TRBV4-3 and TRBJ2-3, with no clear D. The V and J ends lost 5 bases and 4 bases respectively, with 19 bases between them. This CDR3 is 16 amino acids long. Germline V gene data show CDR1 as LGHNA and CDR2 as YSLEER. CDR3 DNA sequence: TGCGCCAGCAGCATCCAATTAGCCGCTGAAGCAGATACGCAGTATTTT. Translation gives CASSIQLAAEADTQYF.

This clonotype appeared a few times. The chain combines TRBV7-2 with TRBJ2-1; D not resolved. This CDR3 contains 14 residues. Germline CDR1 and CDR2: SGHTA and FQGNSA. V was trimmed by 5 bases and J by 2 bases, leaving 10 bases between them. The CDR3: CASSENGPYNEQFF. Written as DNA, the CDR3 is TGTGCCAGCAGCGAAAACGGACCCTACAATGAGCAGTTCTTC.

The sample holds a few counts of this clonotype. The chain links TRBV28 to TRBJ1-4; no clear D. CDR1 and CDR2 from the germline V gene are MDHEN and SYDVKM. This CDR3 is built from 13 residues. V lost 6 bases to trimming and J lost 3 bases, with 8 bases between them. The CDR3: CASRSPANEKLFF. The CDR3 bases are TGTGCCAGCAGAAGTCCGGCTAATGAAAAACTGTTTTTT. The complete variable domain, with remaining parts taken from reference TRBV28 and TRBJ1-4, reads DVKVTQSSRYLVKRTGEKVFLECVQDMDHENMFWYRQDPGLGLRLIYFSYDVKMKEKGDIPEGYSVSREKKERFSLILESASTNQTSMYLCASRSPANEKLFFGSGTQLSVL.

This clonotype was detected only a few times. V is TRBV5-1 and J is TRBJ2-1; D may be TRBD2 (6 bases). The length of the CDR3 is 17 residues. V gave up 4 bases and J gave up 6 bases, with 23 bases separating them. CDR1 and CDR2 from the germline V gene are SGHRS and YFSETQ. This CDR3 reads CASSLKARGSLPNEQFF. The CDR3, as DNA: TGCGCCAGCAGCCTGAAGGCCCGGGGGTCCCTTCCCAATGAGCAGTTCTTC.

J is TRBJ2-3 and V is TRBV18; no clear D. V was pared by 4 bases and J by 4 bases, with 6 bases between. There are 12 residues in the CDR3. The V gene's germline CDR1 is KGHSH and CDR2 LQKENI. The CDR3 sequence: CASSRSADTQYF. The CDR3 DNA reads TGTGCCAGCTCACGATCGGCAGATACGCAGTATTTT. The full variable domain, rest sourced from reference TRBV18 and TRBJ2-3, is NAGVMQNPRHLVRRRGQEARLRCSPMKGHSHVYWYRQLPEEGLKFMVYLQKENIIDESGMPKERFSAEFPKEGPSILRIQQVVRGDSAAYFCASSRSADTQYFGPGTRLTVL.

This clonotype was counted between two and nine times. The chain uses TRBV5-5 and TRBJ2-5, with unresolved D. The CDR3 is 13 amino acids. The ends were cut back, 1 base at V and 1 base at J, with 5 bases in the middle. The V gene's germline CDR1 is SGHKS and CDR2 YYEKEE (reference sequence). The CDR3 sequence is CASSLQPQETQYF. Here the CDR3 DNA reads TGTGCCAGCAGCTTGCAACCCCAAGAGACCCAGTACTTC. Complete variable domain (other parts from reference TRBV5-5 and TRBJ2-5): DAGVTQSPTHLIKTRGQQVTLRCSPISGHKSVSWYQQVLGQGPQFIFQYYEKEERGRGNFPDRFSARQFPNYSSELNVNALLLGDSALYLCASSLQPQETQYFGPGTRLLVL.

The CDR3 is CASSKASGEYEQYF. In DNA, the CDR3 is TGTGCCAGTAGTAAGGCTAGCGGGGAATACGAGCAGTACTTC. This chain links TRBV19 with TRBJ2-7, with 9 bases identical to TRBD2. In germline, CDR1 is LNHDA, CDR2 SQIVND (reference sequence). CDR3 size: 14 residues. V lost 4 bases, J lost 4 bases, and 5 bases stayed unmatched. Combining the CDR3 with reference TRBV19 and TRBJ2-7 gives the whole variable domain DGGITQSPKYLFRKEGQNVTLSCEQNLNHDAMYWYRQDPGQGLRLIYYSQIVNDFQKGDIAEGYSVSREKKESFPLTVTSAQKNPTAFYLCASSKASGEYEQYFGPGTRLTVT.

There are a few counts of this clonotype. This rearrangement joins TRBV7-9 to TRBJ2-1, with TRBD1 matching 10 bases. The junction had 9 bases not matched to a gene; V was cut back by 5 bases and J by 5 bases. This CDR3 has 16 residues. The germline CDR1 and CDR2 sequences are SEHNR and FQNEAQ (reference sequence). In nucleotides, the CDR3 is TGTGCCAGCAGCCCACCGACAGGGGGCGCGGACAATGAGCAGTTCTTC. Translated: CASSPPTGGADNEQFF.

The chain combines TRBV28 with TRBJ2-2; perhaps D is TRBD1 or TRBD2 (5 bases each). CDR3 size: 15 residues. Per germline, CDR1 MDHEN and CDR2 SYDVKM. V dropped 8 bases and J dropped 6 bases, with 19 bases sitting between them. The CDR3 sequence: CASGPGPLPSGELFF. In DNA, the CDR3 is TGTGCCAGCGGACCGGGACCCCTTCCGTCCGGGGAGCTGTTTTTT.

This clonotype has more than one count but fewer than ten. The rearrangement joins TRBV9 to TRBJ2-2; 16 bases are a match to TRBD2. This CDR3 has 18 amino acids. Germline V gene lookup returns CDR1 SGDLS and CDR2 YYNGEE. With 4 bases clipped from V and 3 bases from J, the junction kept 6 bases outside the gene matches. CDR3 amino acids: CASSTGLAGGPDTGELFF. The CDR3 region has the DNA TGTGCCAGCAGCACGGGACTAGCGGGGGGGCCGGACACCGGGGAGCTGTTTTTT.

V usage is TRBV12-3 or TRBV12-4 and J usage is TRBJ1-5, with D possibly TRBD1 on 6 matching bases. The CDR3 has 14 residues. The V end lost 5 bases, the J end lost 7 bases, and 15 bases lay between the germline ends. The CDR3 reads CASSNQGNGQPQHF. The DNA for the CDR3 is TGTGCCAGCAGTAATCAGGGGAACGGGCAGCCCCAGCATTTT.

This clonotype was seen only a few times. The CDR3 DNA reads as TGTGCCAGCAGTTACGGTCTAGGGATGAACACTGAAGCTTTCTTT. Residues: CASSYGLGMNTEAFF. The chain links TRBV6-5 to TRBJ1-1; no clear D gene. Trimming pared 2 bases from V and 0 bases from J, leaving 10 bases between. Germline assignment: CDR1 MNHEY and CDR2 SVGAGI. The CDR3 is 15 residues long.

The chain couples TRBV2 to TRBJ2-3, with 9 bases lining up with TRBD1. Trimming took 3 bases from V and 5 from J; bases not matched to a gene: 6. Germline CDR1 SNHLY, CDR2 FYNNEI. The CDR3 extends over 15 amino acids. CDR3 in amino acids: CASSETGTGKDTQYF. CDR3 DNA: TGTGCCAGCAGTGAGACTGGGACAGGGAAAGATACGCAGTATTTT.

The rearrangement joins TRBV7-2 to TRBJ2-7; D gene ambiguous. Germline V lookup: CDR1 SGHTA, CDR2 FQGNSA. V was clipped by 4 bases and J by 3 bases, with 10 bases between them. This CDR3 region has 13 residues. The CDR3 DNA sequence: TGTGCCAGCAGCTCCAATCTGGGCTACGAGCAGTACTTC. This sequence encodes CASSSNLGYEQYF.

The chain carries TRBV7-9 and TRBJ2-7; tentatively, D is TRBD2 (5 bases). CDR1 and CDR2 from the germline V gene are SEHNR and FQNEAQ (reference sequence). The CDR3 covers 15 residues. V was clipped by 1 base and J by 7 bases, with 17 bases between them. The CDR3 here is CASSLVTVDSREQYF. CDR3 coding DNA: TGTGCCAGCAGCTTAGTAACAGTGGACTCGAGGGAGCAGTACTTC.

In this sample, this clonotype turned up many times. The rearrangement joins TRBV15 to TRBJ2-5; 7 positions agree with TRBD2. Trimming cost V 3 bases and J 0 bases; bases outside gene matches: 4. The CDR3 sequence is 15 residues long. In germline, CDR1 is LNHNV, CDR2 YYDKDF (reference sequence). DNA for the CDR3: TGTGCCACCAGCAGCGTACTAGCGTACCAAGAGACCCAGTACTTC. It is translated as CATSSVLAYQETQYF.